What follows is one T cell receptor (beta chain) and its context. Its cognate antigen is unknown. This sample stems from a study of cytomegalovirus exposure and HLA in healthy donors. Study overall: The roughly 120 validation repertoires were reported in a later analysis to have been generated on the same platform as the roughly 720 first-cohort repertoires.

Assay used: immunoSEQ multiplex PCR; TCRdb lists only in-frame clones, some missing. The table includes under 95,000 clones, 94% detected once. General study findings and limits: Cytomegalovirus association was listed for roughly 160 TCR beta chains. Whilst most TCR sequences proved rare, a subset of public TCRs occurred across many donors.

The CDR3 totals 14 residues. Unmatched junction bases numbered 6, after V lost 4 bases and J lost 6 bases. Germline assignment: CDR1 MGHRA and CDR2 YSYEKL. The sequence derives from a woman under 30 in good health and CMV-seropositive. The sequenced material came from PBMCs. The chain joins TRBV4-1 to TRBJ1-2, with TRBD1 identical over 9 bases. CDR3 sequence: CASSLGQGSDGYTF. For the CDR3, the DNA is TGCGCCAGCAGCCTTGGACAGGGGAGCGATGGCTACACCTTC.